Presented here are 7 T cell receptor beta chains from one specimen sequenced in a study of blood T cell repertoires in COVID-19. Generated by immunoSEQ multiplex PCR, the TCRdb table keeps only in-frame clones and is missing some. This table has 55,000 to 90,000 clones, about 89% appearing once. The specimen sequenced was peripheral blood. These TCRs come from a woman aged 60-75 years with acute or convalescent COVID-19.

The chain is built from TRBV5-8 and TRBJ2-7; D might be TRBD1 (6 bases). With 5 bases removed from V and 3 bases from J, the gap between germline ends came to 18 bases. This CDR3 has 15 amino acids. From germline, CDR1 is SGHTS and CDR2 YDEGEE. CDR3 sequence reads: CASSSLGTLLYEQYF. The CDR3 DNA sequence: TGTGCCAGCAGTTCCCTCGGGACACTTCTCTACGAGCAGTACTTC. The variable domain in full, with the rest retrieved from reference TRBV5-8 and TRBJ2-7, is EAGVTQSPTHLIKTRGQQATLRCSPISGHTSVYWYQQALGLGLQFLLWYDEGEERNRGNFPPRFSGRQFPNYSSELNVNALELEDSALYLCASSSLGTLLYEQYFGPGTRLTVT.

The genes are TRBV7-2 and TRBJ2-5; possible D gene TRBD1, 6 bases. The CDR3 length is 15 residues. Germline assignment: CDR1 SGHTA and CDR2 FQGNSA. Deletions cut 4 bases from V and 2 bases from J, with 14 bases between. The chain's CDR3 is CASSSSGVGQETQYF. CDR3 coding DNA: TGTGCCAGCAGCTCCTCAGGGGTAGGGCAAGAGACCCAGTACTTC.

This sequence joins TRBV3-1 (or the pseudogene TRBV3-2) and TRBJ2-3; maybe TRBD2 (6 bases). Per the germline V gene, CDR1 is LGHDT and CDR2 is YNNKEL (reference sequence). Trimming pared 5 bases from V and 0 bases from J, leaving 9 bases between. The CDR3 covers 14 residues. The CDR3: CASSKGLSTDTQYF. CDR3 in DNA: TGTGCCAGCAGCAAGGGACTGAGCACAGATACGCAGTATTTT.

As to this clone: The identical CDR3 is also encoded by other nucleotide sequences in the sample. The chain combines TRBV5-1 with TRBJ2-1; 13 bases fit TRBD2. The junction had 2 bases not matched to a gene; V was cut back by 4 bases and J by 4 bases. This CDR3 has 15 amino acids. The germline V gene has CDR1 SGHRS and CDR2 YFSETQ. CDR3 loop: CASSRTSGGYNEQFF. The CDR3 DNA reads TGCGCCAGCAGCCGGACTAGCGGGGGATACAATGAGCAGTTCTTC.

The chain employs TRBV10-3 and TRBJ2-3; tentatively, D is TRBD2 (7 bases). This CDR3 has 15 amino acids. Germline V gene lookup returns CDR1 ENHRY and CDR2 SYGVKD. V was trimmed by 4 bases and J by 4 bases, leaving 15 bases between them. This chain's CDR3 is CAISATRGGADTQYF. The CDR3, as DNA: TGTGCCATCAGTGCGACGAGGGGGGGCGCAGATACGCAGTATTTT.

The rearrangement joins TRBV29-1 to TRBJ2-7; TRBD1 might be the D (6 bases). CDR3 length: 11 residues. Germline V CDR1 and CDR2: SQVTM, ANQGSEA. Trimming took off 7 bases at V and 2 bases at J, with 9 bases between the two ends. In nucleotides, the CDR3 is TGCAGCGCCAGGGGAACCTACGAGCAGTACTTC. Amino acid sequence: CSARGTYEQYF.

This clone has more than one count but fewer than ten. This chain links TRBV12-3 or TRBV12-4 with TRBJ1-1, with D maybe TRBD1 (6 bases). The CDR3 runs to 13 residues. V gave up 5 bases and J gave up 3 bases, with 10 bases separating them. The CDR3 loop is CASSGQTYTEAFF. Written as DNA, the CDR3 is TGTGCCAGCAGTGGACAGACTTACACTGAAGCTTTCTTT.